Below are 7 T cell receptor beta chains sequenced from a single sample in a study of beta chain features in type 1 diabetes. Study-wide results and caveats: All four CD4+ subsets of Type 1 diabetes patients contained TCRB CDR3s that were moderately but significantly shorter.

Expressed TCRB transcripts were sequenced because the isolated RNA had all been reverse transcribed beforehand. Only in-frame clones appear in the TCRdb table, and some are missing; sequencing was by immunoSEQ multiplex PCR. This repertoire shows a few hundred thousand clones, roughly 12% found once; its top ten account for 0.0085% to 0.012%. Their specific antigens are unknown. Sequenced sample: naive CD4+ T cells from blood. Receptors originate from a woman under 30 with type 1 diabetes.

This chain joins TRBV4-2 and TRBJ2-7; D call uncertain. CDR1 LGHNA and CDR2 YNFKEQ come from the germline V gene. Trimming removed 3 bases from V and 0 bases from J, with 12 bases in between. This CDR3 contains 15 residues. CDR3 protein: CASSQGRIYSYEQYF. The CDR3 nucleotides read TGTGCCAGCAGCCAGGGCAGGATTTACTCCTACGAGCAGTACTTC.

J is TRBJ1-2 and V is TRBV4-3; a weak D match, TRBD1 (6 bases). Germline loops: CDR1 LGHNA, CDR2 YSLEER. CDR3 length equals 14 residues. Deletions cut 4 bases from V and 3 bases from J, with 12 bases between. DNA for the CDR3: TGCGCCAGCAGCCCCCGACAGGACGACTATGGCTACACCTTC. Protein sequence: CASSPRQDDYGYTF.

The genes are TRBV30 and TRBJ1-5; TRBD1 matches at 7 bases. This CDR3 spans 14 amino acids. The J segment lost 2 bases and the V segment lost 2 bases, leaving 3 bases of the junction unmatched. The V gene's germline CDR1 is GTSNPN and CDR2 SVGIG (reference sequence). The CDR3: CAWSRTGRNQPQHF. The CDR3 DNA reads as TGTGCCTGGAGTCGGACAGGACGCAATCAGCCCCAGCATTTT.

The rearrangement joins TRBV29-1 to TRBJ2-2; tentative D call: TRBD2 (7 bases). Trimming pared 4 bases from V and 0 bases from J, leaving 18 bases between. Per the germline V gene, CDR1 is SQVTM and CDR2 is ANQGSEA. This CDR3 is 17 amino acids long. The CDR3 region is CSVGGRGRGTNTGELFF. CDR3 coding DNA: TGCAGCGTTGGAGGGAGGGGCAGGGGTACGAACACCGGGGAGCTGTTTTTT.

The chain joins TRBV29-1 to TRBJ2-1; D perhaps matches TRBD2 (6 bases). V was pared by 6 bases and J by 4 bases, with 7 bases between. The CDR3 extends over 11 amino acids. CDR1 and CDR2 (germline): SQVTM, ANQGSEA. The DNA of the CDR3 is TGCAGCGTGGGGAGGTACAATGAGCAGTTCTTC. Residues: CSVGRYNEQFF.

This clone turned up a few times. The chain has TRBV5-5 and TRBJ2-5; 7 positions agree with TRBD1. J lost 2 bases, V lost 4 bases, and 5 bases had no gene match. This CDR3 is 14 amino acids long. Germline values: CDR1 SGHKS, CDR2 YYEKEE (reference sequence). This chain's CDR3 is CASSRGQEQETQYF. The CDR3 DNA sequence: TGTGCCAGCAGCCGTGGACAGGAACAAGAGACCCAGTACTTC.

The chain has TRBV7-2 and TRBJ1-4; no clear D gene. V was trimmed by 2 bases and J by 0 bases, leaving 4 bases between them. Germline CDR1 is SGHTA and CDR2 is FQGNSA. The CDR3 totals 14 residues. CDR3 loop: CASSLYPTNEKLFF. The CDR3 DNA follows: TGTGCCAGCAGCTTATATCCAACTAATGAAAAACTGTTTTTT.